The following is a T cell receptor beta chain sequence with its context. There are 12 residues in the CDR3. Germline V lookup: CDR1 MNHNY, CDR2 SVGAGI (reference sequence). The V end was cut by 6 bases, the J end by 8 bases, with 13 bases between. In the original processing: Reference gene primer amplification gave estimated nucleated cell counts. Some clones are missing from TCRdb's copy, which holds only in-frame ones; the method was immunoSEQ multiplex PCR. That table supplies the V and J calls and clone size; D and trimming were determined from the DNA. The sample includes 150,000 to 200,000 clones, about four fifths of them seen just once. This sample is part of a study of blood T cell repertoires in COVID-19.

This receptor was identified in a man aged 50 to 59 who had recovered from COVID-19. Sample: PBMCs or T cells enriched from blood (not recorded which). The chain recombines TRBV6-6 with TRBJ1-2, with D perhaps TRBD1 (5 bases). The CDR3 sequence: CASRGQPPGYTF. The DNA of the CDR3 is TGTGCCAGCAGGGGGCAACCCCCCGGCTACACCTTC.